The present T cell receptor beta chain was sequenced within a study of blood T cell repertoires in COVID-19. CDR1 is SGHNT and CDR2 is YENEEA in the germline V gene. Trimming removed 1 base from V and 4 bases from J; junction bases left unmatched: 3. The CDR3 extends over 14 amino acids. Some clones are missing from TCRdb's copy, which holds only in-frame ones; the method was immunoSEQ multiplex PCR. The profile shows 130,000 or so clones, 88% of them singletons. The chain recombines TRBV11-3 with TRBJ1-1; 7 bases agree with TRBD1. The TCR sequence derives from a man aged 45-60 years with acute or convalescent COVID-19. The sample was peripheral blood. CDR3 sequence reads: CASSLGGTATEAFF. CDR3 nucleotides: TGTGCCAGCAGCTTAGGCGGGACAGCCACTGAAGCTTTCTTT.